Below, one T cell receptor beta chain is given with its context. Its antigen is as yet unknown. The source of the sample is a study of cytomegalovirus exposure and HLA in healthy donors. Study conclusions and caveats: An observed cluster of highly shared sequence variants was recorded as a likely sequencing artifact. Data from an earlier analysis indicated that most TCR beta V segments were productive either about 90% or about 30% of the time.

The CDR3 is 15 residues long. CDR1 is SGHRS and CDR2 is YFSETQ in the germline V gene. V dropped 0 bases and J dropped 4; count of bases not matched to a gene: 5. Amplification used 60 Vbeta primers and 13 Jbeta primers. Using immunoSEQ multiplex PCR, the repertoire was profiled, and TCRdb retains in-frame clones only, with some absent. The ten top clones account for about 5%, within a sample of around 80,000 clones. This TCR derives from a man aged 40-49 years in good health and CMV-seronegative. The sample comprised PBMCs. This chain connects TRBV5-1 to TRBJ2-3, with 7 nucleotides matching TRBD1. The CDR3 spells CASSLGGGVPDTQYF. The DNA for the CDR3 is TGCGCCAGCAGCTTGGGAGGGGGCGTCCCAGATACGCAGTATTTT.